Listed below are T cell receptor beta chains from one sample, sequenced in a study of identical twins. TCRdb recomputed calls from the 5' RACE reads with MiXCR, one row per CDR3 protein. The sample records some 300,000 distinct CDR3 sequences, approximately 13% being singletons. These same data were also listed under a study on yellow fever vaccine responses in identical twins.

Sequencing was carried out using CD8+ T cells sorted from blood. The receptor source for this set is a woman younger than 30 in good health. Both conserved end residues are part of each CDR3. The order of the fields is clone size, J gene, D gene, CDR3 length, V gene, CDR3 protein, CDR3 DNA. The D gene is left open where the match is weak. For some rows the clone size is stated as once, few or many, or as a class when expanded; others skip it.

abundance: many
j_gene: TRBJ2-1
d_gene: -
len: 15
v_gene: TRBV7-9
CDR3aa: CASSSRRSQFNEQFF
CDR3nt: TGTGCCAGCAGTTCCCGACGTTCCCAGTTCAATGAGCAGTTCTTC

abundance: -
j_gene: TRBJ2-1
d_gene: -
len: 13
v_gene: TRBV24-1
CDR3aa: CATSDTGYNEQFF
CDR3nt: TGTGCCACCAGTGACACCGGTTACAATGAGCAGTTCTTC

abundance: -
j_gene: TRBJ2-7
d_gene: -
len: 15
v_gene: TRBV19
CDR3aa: CASSPSSANSYEQYF
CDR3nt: TGTGCCAGTAGTCCCTCTAGCGCCAACTCCTACGAGCAGTACTTC

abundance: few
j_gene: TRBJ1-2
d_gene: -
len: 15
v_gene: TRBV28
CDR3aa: CASSLTLADYYGYTF
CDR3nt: TGTGCCAGCAGTTTAACTCTGGCAGACTACTATGGCTACACCTTC

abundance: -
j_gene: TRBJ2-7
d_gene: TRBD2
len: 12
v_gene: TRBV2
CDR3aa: CASGGDWGEQYF
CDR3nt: TGTGCCAGCGGGGGGGATTGGGGGGAGCAGTACTTC

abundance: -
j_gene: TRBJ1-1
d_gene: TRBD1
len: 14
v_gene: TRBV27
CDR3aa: CASSGRTGNTEAFF
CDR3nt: TGTGCCAGCAGTGGTCGGACAGGAAACACTGAAGCTTTCTTT

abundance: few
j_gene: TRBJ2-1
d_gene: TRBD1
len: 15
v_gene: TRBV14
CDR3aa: CASRETGSSYNEQFF
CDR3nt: TGTGCCAGCAGAGAGACAGGGAGCTCCTACAATGAGCAGTTCTTC

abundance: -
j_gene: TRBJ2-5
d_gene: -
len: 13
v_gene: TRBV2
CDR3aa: CASSLKVRETQYF
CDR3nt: TGTGCCAGCAGCCTTAAGGTACGGGAGACCCAGTACTTC

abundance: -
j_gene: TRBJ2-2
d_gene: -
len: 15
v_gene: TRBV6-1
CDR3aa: CASSTGLPRTGELFF
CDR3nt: TGTGCCAGCAGTACCGGACTACCGCGGACCGGGGAGCTGTTTTTT

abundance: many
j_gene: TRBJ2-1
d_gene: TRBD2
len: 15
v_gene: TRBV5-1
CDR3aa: CASSLGLAGLDEQFF
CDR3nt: TGCGCCAGCAGCTTGGGACTAGCGGGACTGGATGAGCAGTTCTTC

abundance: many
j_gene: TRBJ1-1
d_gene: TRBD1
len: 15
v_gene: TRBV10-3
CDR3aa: CAISESGQVNTEAFF
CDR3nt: TGTGCCATCAGTGAGTCGGGACAGGTGAACACTGAAGCTTTCTTT

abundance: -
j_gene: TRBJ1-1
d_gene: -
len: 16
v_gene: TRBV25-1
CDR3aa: CASSELRTDENTEAFF
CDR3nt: TGTGCCAGCAGTGAATTGAGGACAGATGAGAACACTGAAGCTTTCTTT

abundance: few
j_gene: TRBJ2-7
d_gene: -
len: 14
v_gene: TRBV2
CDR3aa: CASRGDGSSYEQYF
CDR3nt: TGTGCCAGCAGGGGGGACGGAAGCTCCTACGAGCAGTACTTC

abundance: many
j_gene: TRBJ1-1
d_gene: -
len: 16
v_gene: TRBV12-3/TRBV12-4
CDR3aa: CASSNQGGDGDTEAFF
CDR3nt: TGTGCCAGCAGTAATCAGGGAGGTGATGGGGACACTGAAGCTTTCTTT

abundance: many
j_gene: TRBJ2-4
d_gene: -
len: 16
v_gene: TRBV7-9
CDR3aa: CASSTPIAEAKNIQYF
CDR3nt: TGTGCCAGCAGCACCCCGATAGCGGAGGCCAAAAACATTCAGTACTTC

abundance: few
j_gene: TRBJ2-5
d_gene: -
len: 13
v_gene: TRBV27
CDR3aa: CASSIFGGETQYF
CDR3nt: TGTGCCAGCAGCATCTTCGGGGGCGAGACCCAGTACTTC

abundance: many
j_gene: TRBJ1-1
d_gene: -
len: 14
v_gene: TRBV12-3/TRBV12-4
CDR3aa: CASSIEGLNTEAFF
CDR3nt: TGTGCCAGCAGCATAGAGGGCTTGAACACTGAAGCTTTCTTT

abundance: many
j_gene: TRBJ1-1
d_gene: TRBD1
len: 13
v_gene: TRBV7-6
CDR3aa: CASGRGGNTEAFF
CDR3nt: TGTGCCAGCGGCAGAGGGGGCAACACTGAAGCTTTCTTT

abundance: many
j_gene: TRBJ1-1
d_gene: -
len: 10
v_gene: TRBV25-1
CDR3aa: CASSGLEAFF
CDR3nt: TGTGCCAGCAGTGGTCTAGAAGCTTTCTTT

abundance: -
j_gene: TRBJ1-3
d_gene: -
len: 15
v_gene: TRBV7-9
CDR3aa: CASSSTSTGSNTIYF
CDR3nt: TGTGCCAGCAGCTCAACTAGTACGGGGTCAAACACCATATATTTT

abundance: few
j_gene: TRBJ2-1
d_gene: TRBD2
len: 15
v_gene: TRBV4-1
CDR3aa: CASSQSGRGWNEQFF
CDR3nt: TGCGCCAGCAGCCAATCGGGGAGGGGTTGGAATGAGCAGTTCTTC

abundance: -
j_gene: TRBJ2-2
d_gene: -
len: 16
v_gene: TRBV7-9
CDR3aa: CASSSGDSENTGELFF
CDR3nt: TGTGCCAGCAGCTCCGGCGACAGTGAGAACACCGGGGAGCTGTTTTTT

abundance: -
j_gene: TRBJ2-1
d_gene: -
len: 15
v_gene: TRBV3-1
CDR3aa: CASSLEGDPLNEQFF
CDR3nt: TGTGCCAGCAGCCTCGAAGGCGACCCTCTCAATGAGCAGTTCTTC

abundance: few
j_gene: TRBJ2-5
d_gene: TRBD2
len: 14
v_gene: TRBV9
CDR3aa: CASSAGLARETQYF
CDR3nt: TGTGCCAGCAGCGCGGGACTAGCGAGAGAGACCCAGTACTTC

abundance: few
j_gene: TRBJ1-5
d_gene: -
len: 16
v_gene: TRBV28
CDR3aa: CASRNRPAEGNQPQHF
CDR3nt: TGTGCCAGCCGCAACCGGCCGGCAGAAGGCAATCAGCCCCAGCATTTT

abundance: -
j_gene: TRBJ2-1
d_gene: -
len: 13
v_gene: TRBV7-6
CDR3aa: CASSLPLANEQFF
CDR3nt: TGTGCCAGCAGCTTACCCCTAGCCAATGAGCAGTTCTTC

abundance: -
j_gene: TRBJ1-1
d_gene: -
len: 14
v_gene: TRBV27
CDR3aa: CASSPQFGDTEAFF
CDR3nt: TGTGCCAGCAGTCCCCAATTCGGGGACACTGAAGCTTTCTTT

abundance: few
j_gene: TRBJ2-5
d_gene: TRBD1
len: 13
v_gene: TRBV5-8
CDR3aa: CASSRNRGQTQYF
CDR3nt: TGTGCCAGCAGCCGGAACAGGGGGCAGACCCAGTACTTC

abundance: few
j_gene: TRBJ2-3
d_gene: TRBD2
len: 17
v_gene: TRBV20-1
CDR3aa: CSASRSFGGGNTDTQYF
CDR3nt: TGCAGTGCTAGCCGATCATTTGGGGGGGGGAACACAGATACGCAGTATTTT

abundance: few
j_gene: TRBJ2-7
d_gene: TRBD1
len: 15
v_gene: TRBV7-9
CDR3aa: CASSTGQGAPDEQYF
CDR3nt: TGTGCCAGCAGCACGGGACAGGGGGCTCCTGATGAGCAGTACTTC

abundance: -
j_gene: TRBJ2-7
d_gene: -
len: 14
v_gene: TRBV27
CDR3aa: CASSFGGPPYEQYF
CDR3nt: TGTGCCAGCAGTTTCGGCGGACCTCCCTACGAGCAGTACTTC

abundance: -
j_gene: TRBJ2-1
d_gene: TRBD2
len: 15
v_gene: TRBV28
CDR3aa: CASSGLAGPDNEQFF
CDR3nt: TGTGCCAGCAGTGGACTAGCGGGGCCCGACAATGAGCAGTTCTTC

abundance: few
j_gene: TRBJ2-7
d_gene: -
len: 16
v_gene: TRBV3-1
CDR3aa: CASSQVLAKRVYEQYF
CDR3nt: TGTGCCAGCAGCCAAGTCCTAGCAAAGAGGGTCTACGAGCAGTACTTC

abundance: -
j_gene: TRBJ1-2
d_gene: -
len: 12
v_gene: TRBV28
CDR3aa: CASNDNNYGYTF
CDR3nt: TGTGCCAGCAATGACAACAACTATGGCTACACCTTC

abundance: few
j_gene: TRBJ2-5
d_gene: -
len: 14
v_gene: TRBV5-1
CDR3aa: CASSPHVGVETQYF
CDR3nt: TGCGCCAGCAGCCCCCACGTAGGGGTTGAGACCCAGTACTTC

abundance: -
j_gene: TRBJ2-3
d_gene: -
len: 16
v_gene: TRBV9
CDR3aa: CASSVDAREPPDTQYF
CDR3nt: TGTGCCAGCAGCGTAGACGCCCGGGAGCCGCCAGATACGCAGTATTTT

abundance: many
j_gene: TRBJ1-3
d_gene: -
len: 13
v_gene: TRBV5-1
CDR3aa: CASSETWERTIYF
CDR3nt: TGCGCCAGCAGCGAAACCTGGGAGCGGACCATATATTTT

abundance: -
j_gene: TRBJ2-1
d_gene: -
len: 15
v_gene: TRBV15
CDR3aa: CATSLNRHSRNEQFF
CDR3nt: TGTGCCACCAGCCTTAACAGGCACTCTAGAAATGAGCAGTTCTTC

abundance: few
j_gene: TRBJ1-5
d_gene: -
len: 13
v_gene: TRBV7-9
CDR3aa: CASSPLGEGPQHF
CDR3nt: TGTGCCAGCAGCCCACTGGGTGAAGGGCCCCAGCATTTT

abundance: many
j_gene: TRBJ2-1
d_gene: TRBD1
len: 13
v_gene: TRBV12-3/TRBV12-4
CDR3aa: CASSFTGDTEQFF
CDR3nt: TGTGCCAGCAGTTTTACAGGGGATACTGAGCAGTTCTTC

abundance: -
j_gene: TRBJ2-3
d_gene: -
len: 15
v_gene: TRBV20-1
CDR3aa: CSARMGQGSTDTQYF
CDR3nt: TGCAGTGCTAGAATGGGCCAGGGCAGCACAGATACGCAGTATTTT

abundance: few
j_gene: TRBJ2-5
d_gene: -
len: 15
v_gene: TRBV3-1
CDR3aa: CASSQSQGSRETQYF
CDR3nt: TGTGCCAGCAGCCAATCACAGGGATCGAGAGAGACCCAGTACTTC

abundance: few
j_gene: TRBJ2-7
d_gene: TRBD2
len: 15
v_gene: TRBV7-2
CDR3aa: CASSWGSSGQYEQYF
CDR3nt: TGTGCCAGCAGCTGGGGATCTAGCGGGCAGTACGAGCAGTACTTC

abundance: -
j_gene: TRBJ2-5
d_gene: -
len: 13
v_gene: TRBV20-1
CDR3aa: CSARVWREETQYF
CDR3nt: TGCAGTGCTAGAGTCTGGCGGGAAGAGACCCAGTACTTC

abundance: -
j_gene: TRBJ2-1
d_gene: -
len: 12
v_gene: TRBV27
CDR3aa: CASSGTGNEQFF
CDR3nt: TGTGCCAGCAGCGGGACTGGCAATGAGCAGTTCTTC

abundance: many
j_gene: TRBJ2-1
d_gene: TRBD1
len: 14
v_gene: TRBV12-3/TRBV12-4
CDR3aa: CASSLGTGRDEQFF
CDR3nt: TGTGCCAGCAGTTTGGGGACAGGGAGAGATGAGCAGTTCTTC

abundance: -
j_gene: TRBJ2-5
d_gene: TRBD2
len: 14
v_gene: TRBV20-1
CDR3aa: CSAEEGLAGETQYF
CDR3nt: TGCAGTGCTGAGGAAGGACTAGCCGGCGAGACCCAGTACTTC

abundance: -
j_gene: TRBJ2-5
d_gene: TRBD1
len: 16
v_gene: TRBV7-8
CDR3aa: CASSLARGRPEETQYF
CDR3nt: TGTGCCAGCAGCTTAGCTAGGGGGCGCCCTGAAGAGACCCAGTACTTC

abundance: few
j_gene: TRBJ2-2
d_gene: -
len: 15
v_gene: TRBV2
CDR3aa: CASLSPGPNTGELFF
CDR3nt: TGTGCCAGCCTATCACCGGGACCCAACACCGGGGAGCTGTTTTTT

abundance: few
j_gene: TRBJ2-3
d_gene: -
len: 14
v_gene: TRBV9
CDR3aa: CASSVRFSTDTQYF
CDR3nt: TGTGCCAGCAGCGTTCGTTTCTCCACAGATACGCAGTATTTT

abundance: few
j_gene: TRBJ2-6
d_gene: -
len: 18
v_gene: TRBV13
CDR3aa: CASSADSTPSSGANVLTF
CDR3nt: TGTGCCAGCAGCGCGGACTCGACTCCCAGCTCTGGGGCCAACGTCCTGACTTTC

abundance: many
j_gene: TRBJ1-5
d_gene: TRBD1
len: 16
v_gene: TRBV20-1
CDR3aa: CSARSIQGEGNQPQHF
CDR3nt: TGCAGTGCTAGATCAATACAGGGGGAGGGCAATCAGCCCCAGCATTTT

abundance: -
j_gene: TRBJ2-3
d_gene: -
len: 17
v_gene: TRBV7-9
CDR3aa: CASSPPPAGVDTDTQYF
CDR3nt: TGTGCCAGCAGCCCACCTCCGGCAGGGGTTGACACAGATACGCAGTATTTT

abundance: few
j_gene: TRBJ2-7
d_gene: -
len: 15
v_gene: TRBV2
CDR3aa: CASSEGGGWLHEQYF
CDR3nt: TGTGCCAGCAGTGAAGGAGGGGGATGGCTCCACGAGCAGTACTTC

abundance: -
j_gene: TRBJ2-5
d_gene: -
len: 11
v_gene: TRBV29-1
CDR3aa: CSVRAAGTQYF
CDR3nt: TGCAGCGTTCGGGCGGCGGGGACCCAGTACTTC

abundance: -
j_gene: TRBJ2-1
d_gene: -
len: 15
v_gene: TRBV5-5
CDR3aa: CASSSLSLVYNEQFF
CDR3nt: TGTGCCAGCAGCTCTCTAAGCCTGGTCTACAATGAGCAGTTCTTC

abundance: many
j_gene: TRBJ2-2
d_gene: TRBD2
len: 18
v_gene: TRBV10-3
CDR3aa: CAPTGTSGTHRNTGELFF
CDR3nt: TGTGCCCCGACCGGGACTAGCGGTACACACAGGAACACCGGGGAGCTGTTTTTT

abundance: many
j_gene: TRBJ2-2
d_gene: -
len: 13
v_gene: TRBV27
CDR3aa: CASSPFTGGELFF
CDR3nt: TGTGCCAGCAGCCCCTTTACGGGCGGGGAGCTGTTTTTT